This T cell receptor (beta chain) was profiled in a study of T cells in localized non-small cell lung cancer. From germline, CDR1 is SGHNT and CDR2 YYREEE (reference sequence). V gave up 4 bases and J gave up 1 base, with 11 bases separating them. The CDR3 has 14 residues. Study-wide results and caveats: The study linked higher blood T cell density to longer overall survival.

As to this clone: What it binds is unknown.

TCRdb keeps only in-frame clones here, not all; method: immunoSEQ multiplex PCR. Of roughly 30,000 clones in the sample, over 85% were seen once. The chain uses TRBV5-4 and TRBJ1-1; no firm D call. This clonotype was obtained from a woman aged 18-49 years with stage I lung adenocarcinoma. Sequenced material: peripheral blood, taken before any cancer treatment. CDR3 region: CASSLWGENTEAFF. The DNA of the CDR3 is TGTGCCAGCAGCCTCTGGGGAGAGAACACTGAAGCTTTCTTT. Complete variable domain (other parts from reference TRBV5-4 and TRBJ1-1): ETGVTQSPTHLIKTRGQQVTLRCSSQSGHNTVSWYQQALGQGPQFIFQYYREEENGRGNFPPRFSGLQFPNYSSELNVNALELDDSALYLCASSLWGENTEAFFGQGTRLTVV.